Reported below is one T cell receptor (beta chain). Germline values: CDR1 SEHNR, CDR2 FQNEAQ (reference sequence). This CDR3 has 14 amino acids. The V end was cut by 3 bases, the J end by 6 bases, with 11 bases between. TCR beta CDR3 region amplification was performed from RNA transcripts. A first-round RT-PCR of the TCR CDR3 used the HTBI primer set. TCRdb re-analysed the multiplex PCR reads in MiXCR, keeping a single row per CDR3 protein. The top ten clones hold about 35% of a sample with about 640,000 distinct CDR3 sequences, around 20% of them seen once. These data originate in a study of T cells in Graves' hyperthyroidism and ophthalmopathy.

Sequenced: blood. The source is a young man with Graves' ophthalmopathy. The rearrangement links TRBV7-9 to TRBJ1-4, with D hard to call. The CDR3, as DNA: TGTGCCAGCAGCTTCGAGGGAGGCGATGAAAAACTGTTTTTT. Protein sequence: CASSFEGGDEKLFF.